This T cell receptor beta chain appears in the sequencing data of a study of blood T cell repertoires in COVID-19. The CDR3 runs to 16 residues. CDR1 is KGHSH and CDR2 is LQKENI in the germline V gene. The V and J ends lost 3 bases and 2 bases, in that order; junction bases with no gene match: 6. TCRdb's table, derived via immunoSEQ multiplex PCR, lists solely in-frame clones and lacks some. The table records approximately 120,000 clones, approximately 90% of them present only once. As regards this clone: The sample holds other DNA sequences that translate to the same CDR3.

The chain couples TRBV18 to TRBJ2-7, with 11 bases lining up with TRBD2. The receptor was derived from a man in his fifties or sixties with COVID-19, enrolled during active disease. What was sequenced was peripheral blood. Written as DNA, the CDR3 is TGTGCCAGCTCACCGCCCGGGACTAGCGGTCCCTACGAGCAGTACTTC. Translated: CASSPPGTSGPYEQYF.